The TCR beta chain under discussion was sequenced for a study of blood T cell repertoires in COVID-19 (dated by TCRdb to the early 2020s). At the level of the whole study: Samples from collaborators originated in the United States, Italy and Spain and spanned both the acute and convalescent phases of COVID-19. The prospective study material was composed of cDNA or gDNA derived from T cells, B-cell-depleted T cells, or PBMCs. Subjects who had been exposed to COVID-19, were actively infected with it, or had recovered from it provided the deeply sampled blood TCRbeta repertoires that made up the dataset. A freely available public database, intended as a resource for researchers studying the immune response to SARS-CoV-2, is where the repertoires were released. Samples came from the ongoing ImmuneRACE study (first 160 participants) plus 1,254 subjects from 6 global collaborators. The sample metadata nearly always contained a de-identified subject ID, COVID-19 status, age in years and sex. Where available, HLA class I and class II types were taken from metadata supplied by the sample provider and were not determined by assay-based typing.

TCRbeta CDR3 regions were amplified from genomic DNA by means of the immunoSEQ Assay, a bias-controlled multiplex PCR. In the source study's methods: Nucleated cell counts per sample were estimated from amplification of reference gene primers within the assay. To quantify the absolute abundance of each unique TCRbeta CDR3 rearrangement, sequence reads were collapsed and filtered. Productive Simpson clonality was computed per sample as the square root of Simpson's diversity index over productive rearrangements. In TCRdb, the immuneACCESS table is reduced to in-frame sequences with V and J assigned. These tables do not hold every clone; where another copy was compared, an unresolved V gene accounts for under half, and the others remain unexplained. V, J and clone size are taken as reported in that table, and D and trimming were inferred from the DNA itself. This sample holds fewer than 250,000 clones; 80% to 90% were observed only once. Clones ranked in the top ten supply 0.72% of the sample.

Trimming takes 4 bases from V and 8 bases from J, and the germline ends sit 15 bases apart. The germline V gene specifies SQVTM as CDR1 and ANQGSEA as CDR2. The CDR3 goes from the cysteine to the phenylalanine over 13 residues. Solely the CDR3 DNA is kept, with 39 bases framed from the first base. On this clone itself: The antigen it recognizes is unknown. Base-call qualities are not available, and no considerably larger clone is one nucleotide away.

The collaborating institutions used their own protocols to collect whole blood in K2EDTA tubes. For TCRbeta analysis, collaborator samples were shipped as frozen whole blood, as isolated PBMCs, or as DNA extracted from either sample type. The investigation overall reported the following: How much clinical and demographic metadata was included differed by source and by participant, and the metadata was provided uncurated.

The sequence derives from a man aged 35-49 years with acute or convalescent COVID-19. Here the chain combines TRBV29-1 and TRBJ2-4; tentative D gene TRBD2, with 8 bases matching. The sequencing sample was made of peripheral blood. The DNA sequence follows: TGCAGCGTTGTCGGGACAGCGGGGGACATTCAGTACTTC. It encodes CSVVGTAGDIQYF.